These 26 T cell receptor beta chains were all obtained from the same sample, sequenced in a study of blood T cell repertoires in COVID-19. Assay used: immunoSEQ multiplex PCR; TCRdb lists only in-frame clones, some missing. The sample has approximately 300,000 clones, approximately 90% seen once. What was sequenced was PBMCs or T cells enriched from blood (not recorded which). The receptors originated from a woman aged 25 to 39 who had recovered from COVID-19.

The chain links TRBV5-1 to TRBJ1-5; 10 nucleotides line up with TRBD1. The J segment lost 1 base and the V segment lost 4 bases, leaving 2 bases of the junction unmatched. Germline V lookup: CDR1 SGHRS, CDR2 YFSETQ. The CDR3 has 15 residues. The CDR3 protein is CASSPGQGSNQPQHF. CDR3 sequence (DNA): TGCGCCAGCAGCCCGGGACAGGGGAGCAATCAGCCCCAGCATTTT.

This CDR3 is CASSSTGGNQPQHF. As DNA, the CDR3 is TGTGCCAGCAGCTCCACGGGGGGCAATCAGCCCCAGCATTTT. The genes are TRBV7-9 and TRBJ1-5, with D possibly matching TRBD1 (5 bases). Deletions cut 4 bases from V and 2 bases from J, with 9 bases between. The germline CDR1 and CDR2 sequences are SEHNR and FQNEAQ (reference sequence). The CDR3 totals 14 residues.

The gene calls are TRBV19 and TRBJ1-1, with 7 bases that match TRBD1. Germline-derived CDR1 and CDR2 are LNHDA and SQIVND (reference sequence). Trimming at V came to 7 bases and at J to 1 base, leaving 6 bases not matched to a gene. The CDR3 contains 14 residues. CDR3: CASNIGTANTEAFF. The CDR3 DNA reads TGTGCCAGTAACATAGGGACAGCGAACACTGAAGCTTTCTTT.

The J gene is TRBJ1-2, the V gene TRBV19, with D perhaps TRBD1 (5 bases). V dropped 4 bases and J dropped 4 bases, with 7 bases sitting between them. The germline V gene has CDR1 LNHDA and CDR2 SQIVND (reference sequence). This CDR3 region has 12 residues. CDR3 nucleotide sequence: TGTGCCAGTAGTAGGGACTTCTATGGCTACACCTTC. As protein: CASSRDFYGYTF.

The rearrangement links TRBV2 to TRBJ2-7; the D gene is possibly TRBD2 (5 bases). Germline V gene data show CDR1 as SNHLY and CDR2 as FYNNEI. The CDR3 sequence is 15 residues long. The V gene lost 7 bases and the J gene lost 1 base, with 17 bases spanning the gap. For the CDR3, the DNA is TGTGCCAGCACCGACCCCTTTGGGGAGTCCTACGAGCAGTACTTC. This encodes CASTDPFGESYEQYF.

The rearrangement uses TRBV30 and TRBJ2-7, with 9 bases fitting TRBD1. Trimming cost V 5 bases and J 2 bases; bases outside gene matches: 10. The CDR3 has 15 residues. Germline CDR1 and CDR2: GTSNPN and SVGIG (reference sequence). Here the CDR3 DNA reads TGTGCCTGGTCAAAAACAGGGACAGGGACCTACGAGCAGTACTTC. Translation gives CAWSKTGTGTYEQYF. Combining the CDR3 with reference TRBV30 and TRBJ2-7 gives the whole variable domain SQTIHQWPATLVQPVGSPLSLECTVEGTSNPNLYWYRQAAGRGLQLLFYSVGIGQISSEVPQNLSASRPQDRQFILSSKKLLLSDSGFYLCAWSKTGTGTYEQYFGPGTRLTVT.

This sequence joins TRBV29-1 and TRBJ1-2, with 7 bases that match TRBD1. With 3 bases clipped from V and 5 bases from J, the junction kept 3 bases outside the gene matches. This CDR3 comprises 12 residues. Germline-derived CDR1 and CDR2 are SQVTM and ANQGSEA. The CDR3 coding sequence is TGCAGCGTTGATAACAGGGGATATGGCTACACCTTC. It specifies CSVDNRGYGYTF.

This clone occurred many times. This rearrangement joins TRBV7-9 to TRBJ1-2; D is ambiguous. The CDR3 has 13 amino acids. From germline, CDR1 is SEHNR and CDR2 FQNEAQ (reference sequence). Trimming left V 1 base short and J 4 bases short, with 7 bases between. The CDR3 DNA follows: TGTGCCAGCAGCTTAGGCAGTCGCTATGGCTACACCTTC. This translates into CASSLGSRYGYTF.

This clone appeared a single time. The chain links TRBV5-8 to TRBJ2-7, with D unresolved. The CDR3 consists of 13 residues. Germline CDR1 SGHTS, CDR2 YDEGEE. Trimming took 1 base from V and 2 from J, leaving 7 bases between them. The CDR3 sequence: CASSLMRPYEQYF. In DNA form, the CDR3 reads TGTGCCAGCAGCTTGATGCGGCCCTACGAGCAGTACTTC.

The chain has TRBV20-1 and TRBJ1-1; possibly TRBD1 for D (6 bases). The CDR3 extends over 15 amino acids. Germline loops: CDR1 DFQATT, CDR2 SNEGSKA (reference sequence). Trimming took 3 bases from V and 0 from J, leaving 14 bases between them. CDR3 sequence: CSASIPGHLNTEAFF. The CDR3 bases are TGCAGTGCTAGTATTCCGGGACACCTGAACACTGAAGCTTTCTTT.

This CDR3 reads CASSLRTAAHLTF. CDR3 bases: TGTGCCAGCAGCCTCCGGACAGCCGCCCATCTGACCTTC. The chain links TRBV3-1 (or the pseudogene TRBV3-2) to TRBJ1-2; D might be TRBD1 (6 bases). The CDR3 is 13 residues long. Germline values: CDR1 LGHDT, CDR2 YNNKEL (reference sequence). V lost 4 bases and J 14 bases, leaving 20 bases between the germline ends.

This chain connects TRBV6-1 to TRBJ1-1; no reliable D call. This CDR3 spans 14 amino acids. Germline V lookup: CDR1 MNHNS, CDR2 SASEGT. The V end was cut by 0 bases, the J end by 3 bases, with 8 bases between. For the CDR3, the DNA is TGTGCCAGCAGTGAAGCCGCGGGATACACTGAAGCTTTCTTT. Protein: CASSEAAGYTEAFF.

This chain links TRBV2 with TRBJ1-2, with TRBD1 as a possible D gene (6 bases). The CDR3 spans 15 residues. The V end lost 2 bases, the J end lost 4 bases, and 14 bases lay between the germline ends. From germline, CDR1 is SNHLY and CDR2 FYNNEI. This CDR3 is CASSESRTDPYGYTF. CDR3 DNA: TGTGCCAGCAGTGAATCGAGGACAGACCCCTATGGCTACACCTTC.

The chain is built from TRBV2 and TRBJ2-3; possible D gene TRBD1, 5 bases. Germline V gene sequence: CDR1 SNHLY, CDR2 FYNNEI. The V end lost 7 bases, the J end lost 1 base, and 6 bases lay between the germline ends. The CDR3 totals 12 residues. Here the CDR3 reads CASKGGTDTQYF. In nucleotides, the CDR3 is TGTGCCAGCAAAGGGGGCACAGATACGCAGTATTTT.

V gene TRBV11-2 combines with J gene TRBJ1-2; maybe TRBD1 (5 bases). V dropped 2 bases and J dropped 4 bases, with 14 bases sitting between them. The germline V gene has CDR1 SGHAT and CDR2 FQNNGV. CDR3 size: 15 residues. CDR3 sequence reads: CASSLSPGGTYGYTF. CDR3 DNA: TGTGCCAGCAGCTTATCGCCCGGGGGTACCTATGGCTACACCTTC.

V and J are TRBV12-3 or TRBV12-4 and TRBJ1-1; no clear D. Trimming cost V 2 bases and J 8 bases, with 9 bases left between them. The CDR3 extends over 12 amino acids. The CDR3 nucleotides are TGTGCCAGCAGTTTACCCGGTATCGAAGCTTTCTTT. Translating gives CASSLPGIEAFF.

V is TRBV4-2 and J is TRBJ1-6, with 7 bases identical to TRBD1. The germline V gene has CDR1 LGHNA and CDR2 YNFKEQ. V lost 3 bases and J lost 9; bases outside the gene matches: 17. The CDR3 has 18 amino acids. The CDR3 region has the DNA TGTGCCAGCAGCCATCATCGAACAGGGGAAAGGTCTACTTCACCCCTCCACTTT. Encoded protein: CASSHHRTGERSTSPLHF.

This rearrangement joins TRBV6-5 to TRBJ1-2; possible D gene TRBD1, 5 bases. CDR1 MNHEY and CDR2 SVGAGI come from the germline V gene. V was clipped by 5 bases and J by 8 bases, with 18 bases between them. CDR3 size: 14 residues. The CDR3 DNA reads as TGTGCCAGCAGTCCCCCTGGGGGGGGTGGAGGCTACACCTTC. Its translation is CASSPPGGGGGYTF.

The chain couples TRBV3-1 (or the pseudogene TRBV3-2) to TRBJ1-4, with TRBD1 identical over 7 bases. Germline trimming cut 3 bases from V and 5 bases from J; bases unmatched to any gene: 6. Germline lookup yields CDR1 LGHDT and CDR2 YNNKEL (reference sequence). The CDR3 loop spans 15 amino acids. CDR3 sequence reads: CASSHEGARNEKLFF. The CDR3 nucleotides are TGTGCCAGCAGCCATGAGGGGGCAAGGAATGAAAAACTGTTTTTT.

The chain employs TRBV7-8 and TRBJ1-4, with 9 nucleotides matching TRBD1. This CDR3 is 16 amino acids long. CDR1 and CDR2 (germline): SGHVS, FQNEAQ. V dropped 0 bases and J dropped 8; count of bases not matched to a gene: 7. The CDR3 loop reads CASSLARTGGREKLFF. CDR3 sequence (DNA): TGTGCCAGCAGCTTAGCGCGCACAGGGGGCAGGGAAAAACTGTTTTTT. Complete variable domain (other parts from reference TRBV7-8 and TRBJ1-4): GAGVSQSPRYKVAKRGQDVALRCDPISGHVSLFWYQQALGQGPEFLTYFQNEAQLDKSGLPSDRFFAERPEGSVSTLKIQRTQQEDSAVYLCASSLARTGGREKLFFGSGTQLSVL.

This rearrangement joins TRBV6-1 to TRBJ2-4, with 7 bases identical to TRBD1. The length of the CDR3 is 16 residues. From germline, CDR1 is MNHNS and CDR2 SASEGT. The V segment lost 4 bases and the J segment 0 bases; nucleotides outside the gene matches: 6. The CDR3 nucleotides read TGTGCCAGCAGTGGAGCAGGACAGGTAGCCAAAAACATTCAGTACTTC. Translating it yields CASSGAGQVAKNIQYF.

The rearrangement links TRBV15 to TRBJ2-7; 9 nucleotides agree with TRBD1. The CDR3 is made up of 14 amino acids. V shed 7 bases, J shed 0 bases, and the junction held 4 bases outside the gene matches. Germline CDR1 is LNHNV and CDR2 is YYDKDF (reference sequence). The CDR3, as DNA: TGTGCCACCAACGGGACAGGGAGCTCCTACGAGCAGTACTTC. The encoded protein is CATNGTGSSYEQYF.

This clone has a handful of counts. The chain combines TRBV19 with TRBJ2-1; 8 positions agree with TRBD1. Per the germline V gene, CDR1 is LNHDA and CDR2 is SQIVND (reference sequence). This CDR3 has 15 amino acids. With 6 bases clipped from V and 4 bases from J, the junction kept 8 bases outside the gene matches. DNA of the CDR3: TGTGCCAGTAGACCCGACAGGGGCCTTTACAATGAGCAGTTCTTC. It is translated as CASRPDRGLYNEQFF.

CDR3 in amino acids: CASSLYRGGQPQHF. CDR3 DNA: TGTGCCAGCAGTTTATACAGGGGGGGTCAGCCCCAGCATTTT. This chain links TRBV27 with TRBJ1-5, with TRBD1 matching 8 bases. The CDR3 length is 14 residues. The germline V gene has CDR1 MNHEY and CDR2 SMNVEV (reference sequence). With V trimmed by 1 base and J by 6 bases, 2 bases remained unmatched.

The rearrangement links TRBV18 to TRBJ2-2, with 7 bases matching TRBD1. V trimming: 8 bases; J trimming: 5 bases; junction bases outside the gene matches: 11. Germline V gives CDR1 KGHSH, CDR2 LQKENI. This CDR3 contains 15 residues. CDR3 DNA sequence: TGTGCCAGCCCCCGATGGGACAGCTTAACCGGGGAGCTGTTTTTT. Its protein product is CASPRWDSLTGELFF.

This rearrangement joins TRBV19 to TRBJ2-1, with TRBD1 matching over 11 bases. V shed 4 bases and J 9 bases; nucleotides not matched to a gene: 11. The germline V gene has CDR1 LNHDA and CDR2 SQIVND (reference sequence). CDR3 size: 16 residues. The CDR3 region has the DNA TGTGCCAGTAGTAGGGGGGACAGGGGGAATTTGGGTGAGCAGTTCTTC. As protein: CASSRGDRGNLGEQFF. Full variable domain (remainder filled in from reference TRBV19 and TRBJ2-1): DGGITQSPKYLFRKEGQNVTLSCEQNLNHDAMYWYRQDPGQGLRLIYYSQIVNDFQKGDIAEGYSVSREKKESFPLTVTSAQKNPTAFYLCASSRGDRGNLGEQFFGPGTRLTVL.